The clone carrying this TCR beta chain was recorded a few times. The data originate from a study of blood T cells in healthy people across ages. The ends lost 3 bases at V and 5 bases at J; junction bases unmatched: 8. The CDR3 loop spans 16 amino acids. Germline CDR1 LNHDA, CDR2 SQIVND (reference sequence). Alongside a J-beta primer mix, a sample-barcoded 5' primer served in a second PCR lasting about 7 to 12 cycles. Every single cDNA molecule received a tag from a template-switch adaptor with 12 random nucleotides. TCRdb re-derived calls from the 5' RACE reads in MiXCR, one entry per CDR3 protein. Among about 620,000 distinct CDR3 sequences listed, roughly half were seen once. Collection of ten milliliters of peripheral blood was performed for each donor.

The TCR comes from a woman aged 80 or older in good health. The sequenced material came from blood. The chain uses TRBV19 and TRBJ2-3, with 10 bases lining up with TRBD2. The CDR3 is CASSIKLAGGRDTQYF. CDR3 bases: TGTGCCAGTAGTATTAAGTTAGCGGGGGGCAGAGATACGCAGTATTTT. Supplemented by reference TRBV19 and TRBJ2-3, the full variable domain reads DGGITQSPKYLFRKEGQNVTLSCEQNLNHDAMYWYRQDPGQGLRLIYYSQIVNDFQKGDIAEGYSVSREKKESFPLTVTSAQKNPTAFYLCASSIKLAGGRDTQYFGPGTRLTVL.